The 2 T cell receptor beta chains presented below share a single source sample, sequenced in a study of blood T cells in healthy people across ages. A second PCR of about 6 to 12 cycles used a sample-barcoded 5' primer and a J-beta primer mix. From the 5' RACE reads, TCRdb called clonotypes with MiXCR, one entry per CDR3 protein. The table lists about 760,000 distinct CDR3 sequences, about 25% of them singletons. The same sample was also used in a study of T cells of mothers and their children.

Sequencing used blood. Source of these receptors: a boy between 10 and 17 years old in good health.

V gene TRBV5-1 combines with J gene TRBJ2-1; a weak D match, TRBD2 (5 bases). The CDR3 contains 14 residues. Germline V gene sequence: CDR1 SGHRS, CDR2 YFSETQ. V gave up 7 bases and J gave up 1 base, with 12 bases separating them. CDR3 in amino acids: CASGEGGSYNEQFF. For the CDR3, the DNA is TGCGCCAGCGGAGAAGGCGGGTCCTACAATGAGCAGTTCTTC.

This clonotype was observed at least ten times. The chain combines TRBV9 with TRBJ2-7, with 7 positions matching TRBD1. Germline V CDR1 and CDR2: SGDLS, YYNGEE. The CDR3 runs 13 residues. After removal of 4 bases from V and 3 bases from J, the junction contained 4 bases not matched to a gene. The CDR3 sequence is CASSPTGYYEQYF. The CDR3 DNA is TGTGCCAGCAGCCCGACAGGGTACTACGAGCAGTACTTC.